Each of the 27 T cell receptor beta chains below was sequenced from the same sample in a study of CD8 T cells in ankylosing spondylitis. From the 5' RACE reads, TCRdb called clonotypes with MiXCR, one entry per CDR3 protein. This table has 200,000 or so distinct CDR3 sequences, roughly 13% appearing once. Sequencing was performed on blood, either unsorted or a sorted T cell fraction (not recorded which). These receptors were obtained from a female donor with ankylosing spondylitis or in good health (not recorded which).

This clonotype was seen repeatedly, ten times or more. The chain uses TRBV28 and TRBJ1-2; D may be TRBD1 (6 bases). CDR3 length: 13 residues. The germline gives CDR1 MDHEN, CDR2 SYDVKM. Trimming stripped 10 bases from V and 2 bases from J, with 14 bases between. In DNA form, the CDR3 reads TGTGCCATCCTGACCGGACAGAACTATGGCTACACCTTC. Its translation is CAILTGQNYGYTF.

This clonotype was seen a few times. The rearrangement links TRBV18 to TRBJ2-1; D perhaps matches TRBD2 (6 bases). CDR1 and CDR2 (germline): KGHSH, LQKENI. The CDR3 covers 16 residues. Trimming pared 3 bases from V and 7 bases from J, leaving 19 bases between. Here the CDR3 reads CASSPRDTSIQNEQFF. For the CDR3, the DNA is TGTGCCAGCTCACCGAGAGATACTAGCATCCAGAATGAGCAGTTCTTC.

This clonotype was seen a handful of times. V is TRBV20-1 and J is TRBJ1-2; 7 bases align to TRBD1. In germline, CDR1 is DFQATT, CDR2 SNEGSKA (reference sequence). The CDR3 is 15 residues long. Trimming removed 6 bases from V and 4 bases from J; junction bases left unmatched: 14. The CDR3 is CSAPKPGQKFYGYTF. CDR3 nucleotide sequence: TGCAGTGCGCCTAAGCCGGGACAGAAATTCTATGGCTACACCTTC.

CDR3 sequence reads: CASSFLTGDYGYTF. CDR3 DNA: TGTGCCAGCAGCTTTCTGACAGGGGACTATGGCTACACCTTC. The chain carries TRBV11-2 and TRBJ1-2; TRBD1 matches 8 bases. CDR3 length equals 14 residues. Germline V gene sequence: CDR1 SGHAT, CDR2 FQNNGV. After removal of 3 bases from V and 3 bases from J, the junction contained 3 bases not matched to a gene.

This clonotype was seen only a few times. The V and J genes are TRBV7-9 and TRBJ2-3, with D perhaps matching TRBD2 (6 bases). This CDR3 contains 15 residues. The germline V gene has CDR1 SEHNR and CDR2 FQNEAQ (reference sequence). Trimming pared 5 bases from V and 1 base from J, leaving 13 bases between. In nucleotides, the CDR3 is TGTGCCAGCAGCCTCCGGACTACCGGCACAGATACGCAGTATTTT. It specifies CASSLRTTGTDTQYF.

This clonotype was picked up many times. This chain joins TRBV5-8 and TRBJ2-2; a weak D match, TRBD2 (5 bases). Trimming took off 5 bases at V and 1 base at J, with 15 bases between the two ends. The CDR3 is made up of 16 amino acids. Germline values: CDR1 SGHTS, CDR2 YDEGEE. The CDR3 here is CASSYDPGMNTGELFF. CDR3 DNA sequence: TGTGCCAGCAGTTATGATCCGGGAATGAACACCGGGGAGCTGTTTTTT. The full variable domain, with the rest looked up from reference TRBV5-8 and TRBJ2-2, is EAGVTQSPTHLIKTRGQQATLRCSPISGHTSVYWYQQALGLGLQFLLWYDEGEERNRGNFPPRFSGRQFPNYSSELNVNALELEDSALYLCASSYDPGMNTGELFFGEGSRLTVL.

A remark on this clonotype: Just one base apart from a much larger clone, this may be a read error. The chain has TRBV28 and TRBJ2-3; weak D call: TRBD1 (6 bases). Germline values: CDR1 MDHEN, CDR2 SYDVKM. The CDR3 consists of 15 residues. Here the CDR3 reads CDTLGQLKFTDTQYF. In nucleotides, the CDR3 is TGTGACACTCTCGGACAGCTGAAGTTCACAGATACGCAGTATTTT.

This chain links TRBV3-1 with TRBJ2-1, with unresolved D. Germline values: CDR1 LGHDT, CDR2 YNNKEL (reference sequence). The ends were cut back, 1 base at V and 12 bases at J, with 13 bases in the middle. The CDR3 totals 13 residues. The CDR3 DNA reads as TGTGCCAGCAGCCAAGGGAGTGACCTGCCGCAGTTCTTC. Its protein is CASSQGSDLPQFF.

The V gene is TRBV19, the J gene TRBJ1-1, with 11 bases that match TRBD1. Germline CDR1 is LNHDA and CDR2 is SQIVND (reference sequence). Germline trimming cut 10 bases from V and 4 bases from J; bases unmatched to any gene: 2. The CDR3 has 12 residues. The CDR3 is CANGTGGTEAFF. The DNA for the CDR3 is TGTGCCAATGGGACAGGGGGCACTGAAGCTTTCTTT.

V gene TRBV24-1 combines with J gene TRBJ2-1; D possibly corresponds to TRBD2 (5 bases). Trimming took off 5 bases at V and 6 bases at J, with 13 bases between the two ends. CDR3 length: 14 amino acids. Germline values: CDR1 KGHDR, CDR2 SFDVKD. CDR3 sequence (DNA): TGTGCCACCAGTGTTTCGAGGGCGAGCAATGAGCAGTTCTTC. This codes for CATSVSRASNEQFF.

This clonotype was seen at least ten times. The chain is built from TRBV29-1 and TRBJ2-3; D is uncertain. In germline, CDR1 is SQVTM, CDR2 ANQGSEA. The length of the CDR3 is 13 residues. Trimming took 3 bases from V and 4 from J, leaving 11 bases between them. CDR3 coding DNA: TGCAGCGTTGACACACCGAGATCAGATACGCAGTATTTT. It yields the protein CSVDTPRSDTQYF.

This clonotype was detected only a few times. This chain links TRBV28 with TRBJ2-7; tentatively, D is TRBD1 (6 bases). This CDR3 has 13 residues. V was shortened by 6 bases and J by 0 bases, with 9 bases between the two germline ends. Per the germline V gene, CDR1 is MDHEN and CDR2 is SYDVKM. CDR3 protein: CASRRGGSYEQYF. The CDR3 region has the DNA TGTGCCAGCAGAAGAGGGGGCTCCTACGAGCAGTACTTC.

The chain combines TRBV11-2 with TRBJ2-1; D is unclear. Germline V gene sequence: CDR1 SGHAT, CDR2 FQNNGV. CDR3 size: 11 residues. V lost 5 bases and J lost 6, with 5 bases in between. The CDR3 region has the DNA TGTGCCAGCAGCCGAATCAATGAGCAGTTCTTC. It specifies CASSRINEQFF.

At least ten counts were recorded for this clonotype. The chain has TRBV12-3 or TRBV12-4 and TRBJ1-5; D is perhaps TRBD1 (5 bases). Trimming took off 6 bases at V and 2 bases at J, with 8 bases between the two ends. The CDR3 is 13 residues long. The CDR3 spells CASSTGRNQPQHF. As DNA, the CDR3 is TGTGCCAGCAGCACAGGTCGCAATCAGCCCCAGCATTTT.

The gene calls are TRBV5-1 and TRBJ2-3; D unresolved. This CDR3 contains 13 residues. The V gene lost 2 bases and the J gene lost 4 bases, with 8 bases spanning the gap. Per germline, CDR1 SGHRS and CDR2 YFSETQ. The CDR3: CASSLQPPDTQYF. CDR3 sequence (DNA): TGCGCCAGCAGCTTACAGCCGCCAGATACGCAGTATTTT.

This clonotype was counted many times. V and J are TRBV5-6 and TRBJ2-3, with 9 bases lining up with TRBD2. Germline CDR1 is SGHDT and CDR2 is YYEEEE. Trimming at V came to 0 bases and at J to 2 bases, leaving 4 bases not matched to a gene. This CDR3 comprises 16 residues. The CDR3 DNA reads TGTGCCAGCAGCTTGGGACTAGCGGAACTCACAGATACGCAGTATTTT. Encoded protein: CASSLGLAELTDTQYF.

V and J are TRBV7-3 and TRBJ2-1; D unresolved. CDR3 size: 14 residues. Germline lookup yields CDR1 SGHTA and CDR2 FQGTGA. Trimming removed 5 bases from V and 5 bases from J, with 13 bases in between. The CDR3 bases are TGTGCCAGCAGCCCACAAATGCCAAACAATGAGCAGTTCTTC. This gives the protein CASSPQMPNNEQFF.

There are many counts of this clonotype. The CDR3 sequence: CASSLGGFTETQYF. The DNA for the CDR3 is TGTGCCAGCAGCTTAGGTGGTTTTACGGAGACCCAGTACTTC. This rearrangement joins TRBV27 to TRBJ2-5; D is ambiguous. Germline V gene sequence: CDR1 MNHEY, CDR2 SMNVEV (reference sequence). The ends were cut back, 6 bases at V and 5 bases at J, with 16 bases in the middle. This CDR3 has 14 residues.

CDR3 sequence reads: CASSFPTELFF. CDR3 bases: TGTGCCAGCAGTTTCCCGACGGAGCTGTTTTTT. The chain joins TRBV12-3 or TRBV12-4 to TRBJ2-2; D gene uncertain. The CDR3 length is 11 residues. The V gene lost 3 bases and the J gene lost 10 bases, with 6 bases spanning the gap.

This clonotype was seen many times. The chain is built from TRBV11-1 and TRBJ1-6; 7 nucleotides align to TRBD1. Germline loops: CDR1 SGHAT, CDR2 FQDESV (reference sequence). V lost 3 bases, J lost 9 bases, and 17 bases stayed unmatched. The CDR3 sequence is 18 residues long. CDR3 sequence: CASSLRSAQGYFGSPLHF. In DNA, the CDR3 is TGTGCCAGCAGCTTGAGGTCGGCACAGGGGTACTTCGGTTCACCCCTCCACTTT.

This clonotype was counted at least ten times. The chain employs TRBV28 and TRBJ2-1; 8 bases agree with TRBD2. CDR1 is MDHEN, CDR2 SYDVKM, per germline. This CDR3 is 16 amino acids long. The trim removed 6 bases at V and 0 bases at J, leaving 7 bases unmatched. CDR3 nucleotide sequence: TGTGCCAGCAGAGCTACTAGCGGCGGCTCCTACAATGAGCAGTTCTTC. This encodes CASRATSGGSYNEQFF. The full variable domain, rest sourced from reference TRBV28 and TRBJ2-1, is DVKVTQSSRYLVKRTGEKVFLECVQDMDHENMFWYRQDPGLGLRLIYFSYDVKMKEKGDIPEGYSVSREKKERFSLILESASTNQTSMYLCASRATSGGSYNEQFFGPGTRLTVL.

The chain is built from TRBV7-3 and TRBJ2-7, with TRBD1 as a possible D gene (6 bases). CDR1 is SGHTA, CDR2 FQGTGA, per germline. The CDR3 consists of 15 residues. Deletions cut 0 bases from V and 3 bases from J, with 12 bases between. The CDR3 region is CASSLTGDKGYEQYF. The CDR3 DNA reads TGTGCCAGCAGCTTAACCGGGGACAAGGGCTACGAGCAGTACTTC.

This clonotype was recorded a few times. The gene calls are TRBV24-1 and TRBJ2-1; D gene ambiguous. The CDR3 totals 14 residues. The V gene's germline CDR1 is KGHDR and CDR2 SFDVKD. Deletions cut 4 bases from V and 4 bases from J, with 10 bases between. The CDR3 DNA reads TGTGCCACCAGTGAGTCCGAAGGGTACAATGAGCAGTTCTTC. It is translated as CATSESEGYNEQFF.

Note on this clonotype: This sequence may be a read error, since a much larger clone differs from it by one base. This chain links TRBV20-1 with TRBJ1-6; 8 positions agree with TRBD1. The CDR3 runs 15 residues. CDR1 and CDR2 (germline): DFQATT, SNEGSKA (reference sequence). CDR3 protein: CSARSTGGVGSHLHF. DNA for the CDR3: TGCAGTGCTAGATCTACAGGGGGTGTCGGTTCACACCTCCACTTT.

At least ten counts were recorded for this clonotype. This chain joins TRBV28 and TRBJ2-7, with 8 bases identical to TRBD1. The J segment lost 2 bases and the V segment lost 4 bases, leaving 7 bases of the junction unmatched. Germline V gene lookup returns CDR1 MDHEN and CDR2 SYDVKM. CDR3 length equals 15 residues. This CDR3 reads CASSSTGQVAYEQYF. CDR3 coding DNA: TGTGCCAGCAGTTCCACGGGACAGGTGGCCTACGAGCAGTACTTC.

The V and J genes are TRBV7-2 and TRBJ1-2; D is ambiguous. Germline V gene data show CDR1 as SGHTA and CDR2 as FQGNSA. The CDR3 loop spans 14 amino acids. The V and J ends lost 5 bases and 8 bases respectively, with 18 bases between them. CDR3 loop: CASSPDVPSRGYTF. The CDR3 region has the DNA TGTGCCAGCAGCCCAGACGTGCCTTCTCGGGGCTACACCTTC.

At least ten counts were recorded for this clonotype. V usage is TRBV2 and J usage is TRBJ2-4; the D is unclear. Trimming removed 3 bases at V and 7 bases at J, with 10 bases between. The CDR3 runs 13 residues. The germline V gene encodes CDR1 SNHLY and CDR2 FYNNEI. The CDR3 region has the DNA TGTGCCAGCAGTGAGGCCCCCCGTAACATTCAGTACTTC. This sequence encodes CASSEAPRNIQYF.